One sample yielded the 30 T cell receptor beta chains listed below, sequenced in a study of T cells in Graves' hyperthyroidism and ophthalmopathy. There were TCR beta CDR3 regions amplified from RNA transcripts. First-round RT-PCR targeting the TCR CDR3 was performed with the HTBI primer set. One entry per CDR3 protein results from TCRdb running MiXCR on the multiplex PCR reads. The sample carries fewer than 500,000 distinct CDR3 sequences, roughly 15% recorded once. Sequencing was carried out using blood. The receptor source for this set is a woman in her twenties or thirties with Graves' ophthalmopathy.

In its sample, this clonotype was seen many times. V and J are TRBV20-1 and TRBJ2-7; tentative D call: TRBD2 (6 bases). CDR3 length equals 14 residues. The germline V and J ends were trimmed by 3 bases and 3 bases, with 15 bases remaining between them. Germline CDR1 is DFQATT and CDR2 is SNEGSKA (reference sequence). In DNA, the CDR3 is TGCAGTGCTAGGACCGGGACTGTTATCTACGAGCAGTACTTC. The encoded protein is CSARTGTVIYEQYF.

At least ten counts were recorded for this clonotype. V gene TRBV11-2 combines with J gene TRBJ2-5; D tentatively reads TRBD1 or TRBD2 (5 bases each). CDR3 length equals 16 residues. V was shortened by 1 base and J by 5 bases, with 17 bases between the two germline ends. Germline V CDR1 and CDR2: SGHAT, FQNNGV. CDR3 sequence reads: CASSLVGDRRRETQYF. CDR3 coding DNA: TGTGCCAGCAGCTTAGTAGGGGACCGCCGGAGGGAGACCCAGTACTTC.

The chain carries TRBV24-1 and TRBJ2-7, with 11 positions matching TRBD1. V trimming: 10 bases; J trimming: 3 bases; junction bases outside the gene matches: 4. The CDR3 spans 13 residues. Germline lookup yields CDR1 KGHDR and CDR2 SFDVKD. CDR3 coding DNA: TGTGCCACAGGGACAGGGGGTGACTACGAGCAGTACTTC. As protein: CATGTGGDYEQYF.

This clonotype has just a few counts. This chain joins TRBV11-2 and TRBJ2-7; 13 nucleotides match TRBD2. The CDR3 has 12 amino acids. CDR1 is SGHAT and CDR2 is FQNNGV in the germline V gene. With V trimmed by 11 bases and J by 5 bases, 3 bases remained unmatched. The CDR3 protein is CAVLAGGNEQYF. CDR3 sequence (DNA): TGTGCCGTACTAGCGGGGGGGAACGAGCAGTACTTC.

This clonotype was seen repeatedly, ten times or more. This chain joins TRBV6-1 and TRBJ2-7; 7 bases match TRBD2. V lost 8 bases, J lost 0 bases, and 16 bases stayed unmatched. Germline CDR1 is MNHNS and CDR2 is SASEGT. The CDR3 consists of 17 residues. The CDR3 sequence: CASENKRDSISSYEQYF. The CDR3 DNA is TGTGCCAGCGAGAATAAGCGGGACTCCATAAGCTCCTACGAGCAGTACTTC.

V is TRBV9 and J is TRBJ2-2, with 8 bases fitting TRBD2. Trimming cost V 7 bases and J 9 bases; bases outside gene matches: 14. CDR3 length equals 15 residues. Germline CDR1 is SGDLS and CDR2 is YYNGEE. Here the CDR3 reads CASSKGTRDFRELFF. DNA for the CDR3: TGTGCCAGCTCAAAAGGGACTAGGGACTTCCGGGAGCTGTTTTTT.

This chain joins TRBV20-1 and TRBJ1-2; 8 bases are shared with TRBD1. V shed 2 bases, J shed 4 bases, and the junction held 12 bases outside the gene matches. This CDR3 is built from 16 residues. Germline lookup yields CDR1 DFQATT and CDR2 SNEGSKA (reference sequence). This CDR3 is CSARPTYRGSSYGYTF. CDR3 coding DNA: TGCAGTGCTAGACCTACCTACAGGGGGTCTAGCTATGGCTACACCTTC.

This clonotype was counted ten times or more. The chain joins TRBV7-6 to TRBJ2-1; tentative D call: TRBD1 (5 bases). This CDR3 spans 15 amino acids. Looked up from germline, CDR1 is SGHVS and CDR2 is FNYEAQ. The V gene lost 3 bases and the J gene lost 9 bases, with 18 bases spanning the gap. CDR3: CASSLGSLGLGEQFF. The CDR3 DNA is TGTGCCAGCAGCTTGGGTTCGTTGGGGCTCGGTGAGCAGTTCTTC.

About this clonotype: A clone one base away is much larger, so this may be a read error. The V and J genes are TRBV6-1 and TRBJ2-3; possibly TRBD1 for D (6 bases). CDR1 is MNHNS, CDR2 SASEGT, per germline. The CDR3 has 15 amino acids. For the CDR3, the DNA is TGTGACAGCAGAGCTACAGGGTTATGGGAATCCGCGCAGTATTTT. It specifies CDSRATGLWESAQYF.

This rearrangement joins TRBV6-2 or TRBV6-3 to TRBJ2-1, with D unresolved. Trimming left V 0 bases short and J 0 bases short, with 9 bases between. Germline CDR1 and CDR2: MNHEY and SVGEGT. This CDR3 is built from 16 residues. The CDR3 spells CASSYSRWSSYNEQFF. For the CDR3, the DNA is TGTGCCAGCAGTTACTCTCGCTGGAGCTCCTACAATGAGCAGTTCTTC.

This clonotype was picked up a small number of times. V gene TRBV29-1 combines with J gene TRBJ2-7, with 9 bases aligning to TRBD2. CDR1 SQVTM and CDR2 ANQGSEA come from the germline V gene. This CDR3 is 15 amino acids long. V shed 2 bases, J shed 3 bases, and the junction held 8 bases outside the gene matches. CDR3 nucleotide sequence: TGCAGCGTTGAATTGGAGCGGGGGGTGAGCTACGAGCAGTACTTC. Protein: CSVELERGVSYEQYF.

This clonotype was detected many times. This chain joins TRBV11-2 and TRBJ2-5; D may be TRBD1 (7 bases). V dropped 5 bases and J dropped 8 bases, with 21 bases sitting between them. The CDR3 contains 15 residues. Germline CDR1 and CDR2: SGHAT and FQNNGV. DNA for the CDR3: TGTGCCAGCAGCCTACAGGGGAGGACGCTAGGCACCCAGTACTTC. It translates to CASSLQGRTLGTQYF.

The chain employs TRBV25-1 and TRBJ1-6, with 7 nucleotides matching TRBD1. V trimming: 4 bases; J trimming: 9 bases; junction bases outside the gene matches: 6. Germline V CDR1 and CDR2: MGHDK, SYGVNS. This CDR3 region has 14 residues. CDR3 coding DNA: TGTGCCAGCAGTGGACAGGGTGGCAGTTCACCCCTCCACTTT. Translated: CASSGQGGSSPLHF.

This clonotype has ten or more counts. CDR3 protein: CASSERRISNQPQHF. The CDR3 nucleotides are TGTGCCAGCAGTGAGAGGCGGATAAGCAATCAGCCCCAGCATTTT. The chain employs TRBV2 and TRBJ1-5; unclear D gene. The germline gives CDR1 SNHLY, CDR2 FYNNEI. The CDR3 runs 15 residues. The germline V and J ends were trimmed by 3 bases and 1 base, with 10 bases remaining between them.

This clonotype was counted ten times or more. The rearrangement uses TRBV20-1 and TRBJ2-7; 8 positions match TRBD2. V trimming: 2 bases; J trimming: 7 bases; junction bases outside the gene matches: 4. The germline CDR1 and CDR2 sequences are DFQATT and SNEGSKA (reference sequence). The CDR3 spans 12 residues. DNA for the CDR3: TGCAGTGCTAGATCGGGGGGGTATGAGCAGTACTTC. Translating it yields CSARSGGYEQYF.

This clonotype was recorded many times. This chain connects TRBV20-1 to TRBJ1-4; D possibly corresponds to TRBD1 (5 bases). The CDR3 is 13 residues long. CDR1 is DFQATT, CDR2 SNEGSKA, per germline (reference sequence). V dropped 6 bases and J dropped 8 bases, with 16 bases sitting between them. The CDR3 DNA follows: TGCAGTGCCCCCCGGCCGGGGGGGGAAAAACTGTTTTTT. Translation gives CSAPRPGGEKLFF.

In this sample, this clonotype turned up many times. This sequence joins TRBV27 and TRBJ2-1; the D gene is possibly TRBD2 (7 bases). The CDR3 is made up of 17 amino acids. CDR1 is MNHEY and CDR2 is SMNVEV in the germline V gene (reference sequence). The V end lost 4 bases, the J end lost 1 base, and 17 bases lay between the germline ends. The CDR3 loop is CASSSAGEGGSYNEQFF. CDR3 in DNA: TGTGCCAGCAGTTCTGCAGGGGAGGGTGGGTCCTACAATGAGCAGTTCTTC.

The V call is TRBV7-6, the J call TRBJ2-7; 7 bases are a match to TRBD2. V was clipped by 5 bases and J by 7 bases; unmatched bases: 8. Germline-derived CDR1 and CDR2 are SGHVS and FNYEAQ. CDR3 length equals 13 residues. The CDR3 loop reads CASSLPGLQEQYF. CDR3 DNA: TGTGCCAGCAGCCTACCGGGACTACAAGAGCAGTACTTC. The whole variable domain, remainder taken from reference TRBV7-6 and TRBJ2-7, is GAGVSQSPRYKVTKRGQDVALRCDPISGHVSLYWYRQALGQGPEFLTYFNYEAQQDKSGLPNDRFSAERPEGSISTLTIQRTEQRDSAMYRCASSLPGLQEQYFGPGTRLTVT.

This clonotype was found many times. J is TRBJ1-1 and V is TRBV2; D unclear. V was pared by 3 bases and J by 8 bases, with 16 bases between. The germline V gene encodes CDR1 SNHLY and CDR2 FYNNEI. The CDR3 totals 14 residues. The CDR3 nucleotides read TGTGCCAGCAGTGATCCCCAAGCAGTTCGGGAAGCTTTCTTT. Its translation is CASSDPQAVREAFF.

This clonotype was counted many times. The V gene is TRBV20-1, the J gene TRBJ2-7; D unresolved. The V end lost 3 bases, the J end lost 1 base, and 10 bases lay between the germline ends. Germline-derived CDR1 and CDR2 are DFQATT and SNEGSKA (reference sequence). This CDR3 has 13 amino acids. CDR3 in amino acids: CSASWIRSYEQYF. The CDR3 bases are TGCAGTGCTAGTTGGATCCGATCCTACGAGCAGTACTTC.

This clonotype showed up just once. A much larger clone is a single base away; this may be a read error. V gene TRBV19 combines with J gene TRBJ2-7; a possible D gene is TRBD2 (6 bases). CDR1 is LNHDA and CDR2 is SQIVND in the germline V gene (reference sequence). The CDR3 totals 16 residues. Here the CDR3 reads CTSSAIGGAGPRLQYF. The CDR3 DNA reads TGTACCAGTAGTGCCATAGGAGGGGCAGGGCCAAGATTGCAGTACTTC.

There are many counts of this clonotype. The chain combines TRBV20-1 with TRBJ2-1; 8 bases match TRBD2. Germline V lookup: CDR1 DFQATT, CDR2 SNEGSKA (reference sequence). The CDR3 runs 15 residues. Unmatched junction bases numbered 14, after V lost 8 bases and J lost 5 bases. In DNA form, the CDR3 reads TGCAGTCCCCCCGGGCTGGGACTAGGCGACAATGAGCAGTTCTTC. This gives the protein CSPPGLGLGDNEQFF.

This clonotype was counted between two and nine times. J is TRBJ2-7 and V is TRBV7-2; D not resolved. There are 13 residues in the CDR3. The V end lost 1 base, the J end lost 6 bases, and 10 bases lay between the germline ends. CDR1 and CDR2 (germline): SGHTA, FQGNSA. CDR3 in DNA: TGTGCCAGCAGCTTAGACAATCCCTTCGAGCAGTACTTC. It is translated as CASSLDNPFEQYF.

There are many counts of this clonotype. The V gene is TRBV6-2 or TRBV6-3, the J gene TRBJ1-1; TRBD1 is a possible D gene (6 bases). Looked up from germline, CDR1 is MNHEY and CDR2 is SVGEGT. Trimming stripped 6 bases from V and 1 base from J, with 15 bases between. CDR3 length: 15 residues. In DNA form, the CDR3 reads TGTGCCAGCAGCACGACAGGCATCAGGAACACTGAAGCTTTCTTT. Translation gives CASSTTGIRNTEAFF.

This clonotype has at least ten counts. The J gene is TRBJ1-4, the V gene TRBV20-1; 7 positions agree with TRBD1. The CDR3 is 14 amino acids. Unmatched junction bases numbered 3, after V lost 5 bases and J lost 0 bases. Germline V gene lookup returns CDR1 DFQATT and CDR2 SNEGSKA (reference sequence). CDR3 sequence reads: CSAPGGTTNEKLFF. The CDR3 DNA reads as TGCAGTGCTCCAGGGGGAACAACTAATGAAAAACTGTTTTTT.

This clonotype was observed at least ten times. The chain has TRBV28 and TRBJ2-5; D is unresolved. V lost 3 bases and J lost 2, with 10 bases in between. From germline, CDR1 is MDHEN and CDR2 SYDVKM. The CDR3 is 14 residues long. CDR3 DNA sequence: TGTGCCAGCAGTTTTCAGGCAGGACAAGAGACCCAGTACTTC. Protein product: CASSFQAGQETQYF. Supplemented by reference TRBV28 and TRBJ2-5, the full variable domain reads DVKVTQSSRYLVKRTGEKVFLECVQDMDHENMFWYRQDPGLGLRLIYFSYDVKMKEKGDIPEGYSVSREKKERFSLILESASTNQTSMYLCASSFQAGQETQYFGPGTRLLVL.

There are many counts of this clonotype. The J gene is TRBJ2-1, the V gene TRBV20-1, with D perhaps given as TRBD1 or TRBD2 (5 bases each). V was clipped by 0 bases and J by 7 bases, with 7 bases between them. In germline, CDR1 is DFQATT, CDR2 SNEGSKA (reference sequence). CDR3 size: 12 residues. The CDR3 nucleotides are TGCAGTGCTAGAGAGGGACGTAATGAGCAGTTCTTC. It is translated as CSAREGRNEQFF.

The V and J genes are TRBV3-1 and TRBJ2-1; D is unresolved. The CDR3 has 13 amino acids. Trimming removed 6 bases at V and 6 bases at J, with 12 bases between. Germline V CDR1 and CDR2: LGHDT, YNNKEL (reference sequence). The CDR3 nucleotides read TGTGCCAGCAGAGGGTTGGGGTTCAATGAGCAGTTCTTC. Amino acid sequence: CASRGLGFNEQFF.

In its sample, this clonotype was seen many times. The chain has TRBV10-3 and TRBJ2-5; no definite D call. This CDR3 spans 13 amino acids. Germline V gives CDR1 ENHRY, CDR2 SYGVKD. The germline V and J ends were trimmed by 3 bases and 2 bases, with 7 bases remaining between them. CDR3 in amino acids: CAISDPQQETQYF. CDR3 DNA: TGTGCCATCAGTGACCCACAGCAAGAGACCCAGTACTTC.

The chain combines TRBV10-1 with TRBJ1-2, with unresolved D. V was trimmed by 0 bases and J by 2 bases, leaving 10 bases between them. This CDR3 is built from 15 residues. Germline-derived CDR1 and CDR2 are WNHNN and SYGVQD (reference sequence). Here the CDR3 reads CASSESNPQNYGYTF. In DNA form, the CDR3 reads TGCGCCAGCAGTGAGTCGAATCCTCAGAACTATGGCTACACCTTC.